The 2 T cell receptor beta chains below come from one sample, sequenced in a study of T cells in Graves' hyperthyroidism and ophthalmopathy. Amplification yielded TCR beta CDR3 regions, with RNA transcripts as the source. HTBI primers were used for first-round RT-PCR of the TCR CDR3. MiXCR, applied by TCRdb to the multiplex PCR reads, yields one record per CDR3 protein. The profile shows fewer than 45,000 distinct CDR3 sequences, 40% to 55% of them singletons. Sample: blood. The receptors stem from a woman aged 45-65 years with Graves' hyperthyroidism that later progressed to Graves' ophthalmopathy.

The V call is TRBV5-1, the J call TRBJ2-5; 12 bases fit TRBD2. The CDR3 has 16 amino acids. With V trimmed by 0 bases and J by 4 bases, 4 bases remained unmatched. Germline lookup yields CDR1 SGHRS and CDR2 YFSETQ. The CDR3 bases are TGCGCCAGCAGCTTGGGACTAGCGGGAGTTGGAGAGACCCAGTACTTC. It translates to CASSLGLAGVGETQYF.

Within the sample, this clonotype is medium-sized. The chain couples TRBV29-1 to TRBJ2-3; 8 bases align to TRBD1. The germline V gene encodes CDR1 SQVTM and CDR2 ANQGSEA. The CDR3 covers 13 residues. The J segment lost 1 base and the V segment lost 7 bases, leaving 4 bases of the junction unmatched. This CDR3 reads CSAGQGRTDTQYF. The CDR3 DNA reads TGCAGCGCTGGACAGGGACGCACAGATACGCAGTATTTT.